The 10 T cell receptor beta chains listed next were all sequenced from one sample in a study of cytomegalovirus exposure and HLA in healthy donors. The PCR contained 60 Vbeta and 13 Jbeta primers. Measured with immunoSEQ multiplex PCR; TCRdb has only the in-frame clones, and not every one. This sample carries some 110,000 clones, around 73% of them seen once, and the ten largest clones take 1.3%. The specimen sequenced was PBMCs. The receptor set was obtained from a man aged 30-40 years in good health and CMV-seronegative.

The chain uses TRBV28 and TRBJ1-1, with D uncertain. The V gene lost 2 bases and the J gene lost 5 bases, with 9 bases spanning the gap. Looked up from germline, CDR1 is MDHEN and CDR2 is SYDVKM. The CDR3 extends over 13 amino acids. CDR3 sequence reads: CASSLAGGTEAFF. The CDR3 bases are TGTGCCAGCAGTTTAGCCGGAGGAACTGAAGCTTTCTTT. The variable domain in full, completed from reference TRBV28 and TRBJ1-1, reads DVKVTQSSRYLVKRTGEKVFLECVQDMDHENMFWYRQDPGLGLRLIYFSYDVKMKEKGDIPEGYSVSREKKERFSLILESASTNQTSMYLCASSLAGGTEAFFGQGTRLTVV.

The chain employs TRBV9 and TRBJ2-5, with TRBD1 identical over 7 bases. Germline trimming cut 3 bases from V and 5 bases from J; bases unmatched to any gene: 16. This CDR3 region has 17 residues. The V gene's germline CDR1 is SGDLS and CDR2 YYNGEE. The CDR3 is CASSEGIQGDKGETQYF. The DNA of the CDR3 is TGTGCCAGCAGCGAGGGAATCCAGGGGGACAAGGGGGAGACCCAGTACTTC.

In nucleotides, the CDR3 is TGTGCCAGCATGACGACAGGGGGCTACGAGCAGTACTTC. This sequence encodes CASMTTGGYEQYF. V gene TRBV2 combines with J gene TRBJ2-7; 9 nucleotides align to TRBD1. V dropped 7 bases and J dropped 3; count of bases not matched to a gene: 4. The CDR3 sequence is 13 residues long. Germline V gene lookup returns CDR1 SNHLY and CDR2 FYNNEI. The full variable domain, rest sourced from reference TRBV2 and TRBJ2-7, is EPEVTQTPSHQVTQMGQEVILRCVPISNHLYFYWYRQILGQKVEFLVSFYNNEISEKSEIFDDQFSVERPDGSNFTLKIRSTKLEDSAMYFCASMTTGGYEQYFGPGTRLTVT.

The chain links TRBV28 to TRBJ1-1; 8 bases match TRBD1. This CDR3 is built from 15 residues. The V gene end was trimmed by 5 bases and the J gene end by 4 bases; junction bases not matched to a gene: 9. Germline V gene sequence: CDR1 MDHEN, CDR2 SYDVKM. The CDR3, as DNA: TGTGCCAGCAGTCCCTGGACAGGGAGCCTCACTGAAGCTTTCTTT. This sequence encodes CASSPWTGSLTEAFF.

The chain carries TRBV12-1 and TRBJ2-2; the table's D call, TRBD2, has no DNA check behind it. TRBV12-1 is labeled a pseudogene. The CDR3 length is 15 residues. CDR3 sequence (DNA): TGTGCCAGCAGCTCTCAGCGGGAGGGTGGCGGGGAGCTGTTTTTT. The encoded protein is CASSSQREGGGELFF.

This rearrangement joins TRBV19 to TRBJ1-5; D gene unclear. The CDR3 is 15 amino acids. CDR1 is LNHDA and CDR2 is SQIVND in the germline V gene (reference sequence). V lost 2 bases, J lost 4 bases, and 12 bases lay in between. CDR3: CASSISPAGNQPQHF. CDR3 DNA: TGTGCCAGTAGTATATCTCCAGCAGGAAATCAGCCCCAGCATTTT.

This chain joins TRBV18 and TRBJ2-5; D uncertain. The CDR3 is 12 amino acids. Trimming left V 0 bases short and J 9 bases short, with 8 bases between. CDR1 is KGHSH, CDR2 LQKENI, per germline. This chain's CDR3 is CASSPPALAQYF. CDR3 nucleotide sequence: TGTGCCAGCTCACCACCGGCCCTGGCCCAGTACTTC. Drawing the rest from reference TRBV18 and TRBJ2-5, the complete variable domain is NAGVMQNPRHLVRRRGQEARLRCSPMKGHSHVYWYRQLPEEGLKFMVYLQKENIIDESGMPKERFSAEFPKEGPSILRIQQVVRGDSAAYFCASSPPALAQYFGPGTRLLVL.

The table lists this clone with a count of one. The chain has TRBV12-5 and TRBJ2-1; D unclear. This CDR3 is built from 12 residues. The V gene's germline CDR1 is LGHNT and CDR2 FRNRAP. V gave up 1 base and J gave up 10 bases, with 8 bases separating them. CDR3 loop: CASGLATREQFF. The DNA of the CDR3 is TGTGCTAGTGGTTTGGCAACCAGGGAGCAGTTCTTC.

The chain has TRBV19 and TRBJ1-1; 8 positions match TRBD1. Germline V gene lookup returns CDR1 LNHDA and CDR2 SQIVND (reference sequence). V trimming: 9 bases; J trimming: 5 bases; junction bases outside the gene matches: 2. The CDR3 extends over 11 amino acids. The CDR3 reads CASDRGTEAFF. CDR3 nucleotide sequence: TGTGCCAGCGACAGGGGTACTGAAGCTTTCTTT. Full variable domain (rest looked up from reference TRBV19 and TRBJ1-1): DGGITQSPKYLFRKEGQNVTLSCEQNLNHDAMYWYRQDPGQGLRLIYYSQIVNDFQKGDIAEGYSVSREKKESFPLTVTSAQKNPTAFYLCASDRGTEAFFGQGTRLTVV.

This clone was seen just once. V and J are TRBV18 and TRBJ1-3; D is possibly TRBD1 (5 bases). The CDR3 spans 14 residues. The germline gives CDR1 KGHSH, CDR2 LQKENI. Trimming stripped 5 bases from V and 4 bases from J, with 12 bases between. CDR3 amino acids: CASSSTGSGNTIYF. The DNA for the CDR3 is TGTGCCAGCTCATCCACAGGTTCCGGAAACACCATATATTTT. The entire variable domain, with the rest obtained from reference TRBV18 and TRBJ1-3, is as follows: NAGVMQNPRHLVRRRGQEARLRCSPMKGHSHVYWYRQLPEEGLKFMVYLQKENIIDESGMPKERFSAEFPKEGPSILRIQQVVRGDSAAYFCASSSTGSGNTIYFGEGSWLTVV.